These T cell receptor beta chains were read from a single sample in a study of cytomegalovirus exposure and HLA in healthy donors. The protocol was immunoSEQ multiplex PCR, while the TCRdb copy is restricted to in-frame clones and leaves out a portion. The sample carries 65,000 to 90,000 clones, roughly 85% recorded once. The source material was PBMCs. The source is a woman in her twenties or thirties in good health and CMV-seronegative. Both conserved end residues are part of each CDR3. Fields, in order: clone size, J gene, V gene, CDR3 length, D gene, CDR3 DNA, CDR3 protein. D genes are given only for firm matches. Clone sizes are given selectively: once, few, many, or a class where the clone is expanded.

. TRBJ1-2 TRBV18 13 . TGTGCCAGCTCACCAGGGGGCCCTCATGGCTACACCTTC CASSPGGPHGYTF
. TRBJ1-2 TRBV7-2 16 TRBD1 TGTGCCAGCAGCCCTTATCCAGGACAGGGGGCTTATGGCTACACCTTC CASSPYPGQGAYGYTF
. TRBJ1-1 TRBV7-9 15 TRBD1 TGTGCCAGTCCCGACTGGGGACAGATGAACACTGAAGCCTTCTTT CASPDWGQMNTEAFF
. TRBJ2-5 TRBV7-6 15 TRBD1 TGTGCCAGCAGCTTAGCACGGGACAGGGGAGAGACCCAGTACTTC CASSLARDRGETQYF
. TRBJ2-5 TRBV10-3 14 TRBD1 TGTGCCATCAGGGAGGACAGGGGGAAAGAGACCCAGTACTTC CAIREDRGKETQYF
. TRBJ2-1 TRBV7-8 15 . TGTGCCAGCAGCTTGCTGACAGGCCATTACAATGAGCAGTTCTTC CASSLLTGHYNEQFF
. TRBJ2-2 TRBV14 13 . TGTGCCAGCGGACACCAGGGGTTCGGGGAGCTGTTTTTT CASGHQGFGELFF
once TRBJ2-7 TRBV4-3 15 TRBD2 TGCGCCAGCAGCCAAGTTGCGGGGGGCGCCTACGAGCAGTACTTC CASSQVAGGAYEQYF
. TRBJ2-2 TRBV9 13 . TGTGCCAGCAGCGTAGCTTCTGCCGGGGAGCTGTTTTTT CASSVASAGELFF
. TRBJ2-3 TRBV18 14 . TGTGCCAGCTCAGTCGGACTCAACACAGATACGCAGTATTTT CASSVGLNTDTQYF
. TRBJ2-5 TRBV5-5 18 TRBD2 TGTGCCAGCAGCTTGGCGACTAGCGGGAGGGCCCGGGAAGAGACCCAGTACTTC CASSLATSGRAREETQYF
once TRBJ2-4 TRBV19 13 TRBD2 TGTGCCAGTAGTCTGGGAGGGGTTAACATTCAGTACTTC CASSLGGVNIQYF
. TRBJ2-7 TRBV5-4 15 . TGTGCCAGCAGCCCGGTGGGGGTTAGCGGTTACGAGCAGTACTTC CASSPVGVSGYEQYF
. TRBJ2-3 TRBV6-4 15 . TGTGCCAGCAGCGCCGGGACAACTAGCACAGATACGCAGTATTTT CASSAGTTSTDTQYF
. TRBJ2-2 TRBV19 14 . TGTGCCAGTAGTATAAGCTCCAACACCGGGGAGCTGTTTTTT CASSISSNTGELFF
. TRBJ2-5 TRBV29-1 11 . TGCAGCGTTGAGCTACAGGGACCCCAGTACTTC CSVELQGPQYF
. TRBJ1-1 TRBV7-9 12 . TGTTCCAGCAGCTTAGCCGGCACTGAAGCTTTCTTT CSSSLAGTEAFF
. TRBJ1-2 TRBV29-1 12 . TGCAGCGTTTCCGACGGGGACTATGGCTACACCTTC CSVSDGDYGYTF
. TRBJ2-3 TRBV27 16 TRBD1 TGTGCCAGCAGTCCAGGGACAGGGGGCGACACAGATACGCAGTATTTT CASSPGTGGDTDTQYF
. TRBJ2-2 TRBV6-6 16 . TGTGCCAGCAGTTGGCCGACTAGAAGTAGATCCGGGGAGCTGTTTTTT CASSWPTRSRSGELFF
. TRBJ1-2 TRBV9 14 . TGTGCCAGCAGCCCAGATCAGGCAAGCTATGGCTACACCTTC CASSPDQASYGYTF
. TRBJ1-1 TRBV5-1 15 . TGCGCCAGCAGCCCTCTCCCGCGGGGTGGGACTGAAGCTTTCTTT CASSPLPRGGTEAFF
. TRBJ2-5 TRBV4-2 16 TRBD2 TGTGCCAGCAGCCAAAATCGGGCGGGAGCCGGGGAGACCCAGTACTTC CASSQNRAGAGETQYF
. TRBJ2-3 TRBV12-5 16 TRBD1 TGTGCTAGTGGTCTCGCCGGGACAGGGTGGACGGATACGCAGTATTTT CASGLAGTGWTDTQYF
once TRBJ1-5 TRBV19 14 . TGTGCCAGTAGTATCAGGACAGACAATCAGCCCCAGCATTTT CASSIRTDNQPQHF
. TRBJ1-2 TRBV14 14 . TGTGCCAGCAGCCAAGATCCAGGCAGCTATGGCTACACCTTC CASSQDPGSYGYTF
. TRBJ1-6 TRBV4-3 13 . TGCGCCAGCAGCCTCCTCGATAATTCACCCCTCCACTTT CASSLLDNSPLHF
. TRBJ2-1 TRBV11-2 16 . TGTGCCAGCAGCCCATCCTGGACACCGACCTACAATGAGCAGTTCTTC CASSPSWTPTYNEQFF
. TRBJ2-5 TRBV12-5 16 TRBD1 TGTGCTAGTGGTTTGATGAGGGGGCTAGGCCAAGAGACCCAGTACTTC CASGLMRGLGQETQYF
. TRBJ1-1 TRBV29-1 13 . TGCAGCGTTGAAGATTTGGTGGGAGGCAAAGCTTTCTTT CSVEDLVGGKAFF
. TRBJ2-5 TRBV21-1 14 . TGTGCCTCTGCGGGAAGGGAATACCAAGAGACCCAGTACTTC CASAGREYQETQYF
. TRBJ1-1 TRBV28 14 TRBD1 TGTGCCAGCAAAGAGCAGGGGGTTGGCACTGAAGCTTTCTTT CASKEQGVGTEAFF
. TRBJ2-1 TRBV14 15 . TGTGCCAGCAGCCAAGAACCGCAGGGAAGGCGTGAGCAGTTCTTC CASSQEPQGRREQFF
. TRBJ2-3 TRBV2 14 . TGTGCCAGCGTGAGGTTACGGACTGGAGATACGCAGTATTTT CASVRLRTGDTQYF
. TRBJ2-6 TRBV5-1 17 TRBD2 TGCGCCAGCCTTTGGGGCGGGAGTGGTTCTGGGGCCAACGTCCTGACTTTC CASLWGGSGSGANVLTF
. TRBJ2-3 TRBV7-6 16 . TGTGCCAGCAGCTTAGCAGCAGGGGAAGGCACAGATACGCAGTATTTT CASSLAAGEGTDTQYF
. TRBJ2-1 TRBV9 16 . TGTGCCAGCAGCGTAGAGGCCCACTACGGAGGGAATGAGCAGTTCTTC CASSVEAHYGGNEQFF
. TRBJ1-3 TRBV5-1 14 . TGCGCCAGCAGCTTGGACTCCTCTGGAAACACCATATATTTT CASSLDSSGNTIYF
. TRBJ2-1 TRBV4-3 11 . TGCGCCAGCAGCCAAGATTCAGAGCAGTTCTTC CASSQDSEQFF
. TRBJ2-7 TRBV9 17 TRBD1 TGTGCCAGCAGCCCTATATGGGCCGCGGACAGGGCTTACGAGCAGTACTTC CASSPIWAADRAYEQYF
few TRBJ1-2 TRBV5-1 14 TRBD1 TGCGCCAGCAGCACCGAGACAGGGGTCTATGGCTACACCTTC CASSTETGVYGYTF
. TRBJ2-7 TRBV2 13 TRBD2 TGTGCCAGCGGGCTAGCGGAGGTATACGAGCAGTACTTC CASGLAEVYEQYF
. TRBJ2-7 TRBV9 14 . TGTGCCAGTGGGCGTGGGTCCCCCTCTTACGAGCAGTACTTC CASGRGSPSYEQYF
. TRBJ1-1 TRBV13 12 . TGTGCCAGCAGCTTACAACAGGGCGAAGCTTTCTTT CASSLQQGEAFF
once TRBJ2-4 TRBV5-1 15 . TGCGCCAGCAGCTTAACAGGAATAGCCAAAAACATTCAGTACTTC CASSLTGIAKNIQYF
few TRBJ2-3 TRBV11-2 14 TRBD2 TGTGCCAGCAGCTCGGGACTAGCGGTAGATACGCAGTATTTT CASSSGLAVDTQYF
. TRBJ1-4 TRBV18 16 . TGTGCCAGCTCACCACCGGGATCCGGGAGAAATGAAAAACTGTTTTTT CASSPPGSGRNEKLFF
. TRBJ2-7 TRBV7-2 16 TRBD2 TGTGCCAGCAGCCTAGGGACTAGCGGGATAATAGACGAGCAGTACTTC CASSLGTSGIIDEQYF
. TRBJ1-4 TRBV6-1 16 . TGTGCCAGCAGTGAAGCGAGGGCCTCAACTAATGAAAAACTGTTTTTT CASSEARASTNEKLFF
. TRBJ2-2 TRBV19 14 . TGTGCCAGTAGTATTGGGAGTACCACCGGGGAGCTGTTTTTT CASSIGSTTGELFF
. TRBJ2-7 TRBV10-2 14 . TGCGCCAGCAGTGAACAGGGTGGATACTACGAGCAGTACTTC CASSEQGGYYEQYF
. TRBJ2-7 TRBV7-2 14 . TGTGCCAGCAGCTTACAGTCGGGATATTACGAGCAGTACTTC CASSLQSGYYEQYF
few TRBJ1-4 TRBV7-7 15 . TGTGCTAGCAGCCCAGGGATAGAGCGTAATGAAAAACTGTTTTTT CASSPGIERNEKLFF
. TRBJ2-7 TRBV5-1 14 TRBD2 TGCGCCAGCAGTCATAGCGGGAGCTACCACGAGCAGTACTTC CASSHSGSYHEQYF
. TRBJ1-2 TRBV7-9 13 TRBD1 TGTGCCAGCAGTATACAGGGGGCCGATGGCTACACCTTC CASSIQGADGYTF